These 30 T cell receptor beta chains share one sample of origin, sequenced in a study of graft-versus-host responses after intestinal transplantation (dated by TCRdb to about 2021). Dithiothreitol, EDTA incubations and collagenase D digestion were used to isolate intraepithelial and lamina propria lymphocytes from graft specimens. Library preparation employed the immunoSEQ multiplex PCR assay. This is the immuneACCESS table as TCRdb keeps it, with only in-frame sequences that have V and J called. A part of the clones is gone; compared with another copy, unresolved V genes explain less than half, and the rest is unexplained. The sample records under 7,500 clones, around 65% of which are singletons. The top ten clonotypes cover roughly 4.6% of the sample. The sample was ileum tissue, taken more than 50 days after transplant. The receptors were sampled from a human patient who received an intestinal transplant, so some T cells may come from the graft donor.

The chain joins TRBV29-1 to TRBJ1-2, with D hard to call. Between the trimmed V and J ends, which lost 4 bases and 8 bases, there was a span of 17 bases. This CDR3 is built from 13 residues. CDR1 and CDR2 from the germline V gene are SQVTM and ANQGSEA. CDR3 residues: CSVVVGSIGGYTF. The CDR3 DNA is TGCAGCGTTGTGGTGGGTAGTATCGGGGGCTACACCTTC.

The gene calls are TRBV28 and TRBJ2-1; 9 bases are a match to TRBD1. The CDR3 is made up of 15 amino acids. Germline assignment: CDR1 MDHEN and CDR2 SYDVKM. J was trimmed by 5 bases and V by 7 bases; bases with no gene match: 9. DNA for the CDR3: TGTGCCAGCACCCCCGCGGGACAGGGAGACAATGAGCAGTTCTTC. This codes for CASTPAGQGDNEQFF.

The J gene is TRBJ2-5, the V gene TRBV2; TRBD2 is a possible D gene (7 bases). The germline gives CDR1 SNHLY, CDR2 FYNNEI. This CDR3 comprises 11 residues. Between the trimmed V and J ends, which lost 8 bases and 7 bases, there was a span of 11 bases. The CDR3 DNA is TGTGCCAGCGAGGGAGGGGGGACCCAGTACTTC. It yields the protein CASEGGGTQYF.

The chain recombines TRBV7-8 with TRBJ2-1; D is possibly TRBD2 (6 bases). This CDR3 is built from 18 residues. V lost 1 base and J 4 bases, leaving 20 bases between the germline ends. The germline CDR1 and CDR2 sequences are SGHVS and FQNEAQ. The CDR3 sequence is CASSLGAVFWDSYNEQFF. The CDR3 coding sequence is TGTGCCAGCAGCTTAGGGGCCGTTTTCTGGGACTCTTACAATGAGCAGTTCTTC.

There are a few counts of this clone. The rearrangement uses TRBV11-1 and TRBJ2-1; tentative D call: TRBD1 (5 bases). In germline, CDR1 is SGHAT, CDR2 FQDESV (reference sequence). The CDR3 extends over 12 amino acids. V lost 1 base and J 7 bases, leaving 5 bases between the germline ends. The CDR3 region has the DNA TGTGCCAGCAGCTTAGACAGGAATGAGCAGTTCTTC. This gives the protein CASSLDRNEQFF. Full variable domain (missing parts from reference TRBV11-1 and TRBJ2-1): EAEVAQSPRYKITEKSQAVAFWCDPISGHATLYWYRQILGQGPELLVQFQDESVVDDSQLPKDRFSAERLKGVDSTLKIQPAELGDSAMYLCASSLDRNEQFFGPGTRLTVL.

The CDR3 here is CASSDGTSGGNEQFF. CDR3 DNA sequence: TGTGCCAGCAGTGACGGGACTAGCGGGGGGAATGAGCAGTTCTTC. The chain combines TRBV6-4 with TRBJ2-1; 15 bases map to TRBD2. V shed 2 bases, J shed 7 bases, and the junction held 0 bases outside the gene matches. The length of the CDR3 is 15 residues. The V gene's germline CDR1 is MRHNA and CDR2 SNTAGT.

This clone has more than one count but fewer than ten. The chain couples TRBV19 to TRBJ2-2, with D perhaps matching TRBD1 (6 bases). The V end lost 6 bases, the J end lost 0 bases, and 8 bases lay between the germline ends. Germline loops: CDR1 LNHDA, CDR2 SQIVND (reference sequence). The CDR3 covers 14 residues. CDR3 DNA sequence: TGTGCCAGTAGGGGGGCCTCGAACACCGGGGAGCTGTTTTTT. Encoded protein: CASRGASNTGELFF.

Notes on this clone: The same CDR3 is also encoded by other DNA sequences in this sample. The rearrangement links TRBV5-1 to TRBJ2-5, with TRBD2 matching over 7 bases. CDR3 size: 15 residues. CDR1 and CDR2 from the germline V gene are SGHRS and YFSETQ. After removal of 1 base from V and 2 bases from J, the junction contained 5 bases not matched to a gene. The CDR3 bases are TGCGCCAGCAGCTTGAGCGGGGCGAATCAAGAGACCCAGTACTTC. Residues: CASSLSGANQETQYF.

The chain is built from TRBV27 and TRBJ2-7; 8 nucleotides line up with TRBD1. Germline lookup yields CDR1 MNHEY and CDR2 SMNVEV (reference sequence). CDR3 length: 13 residues. With V trimmed by 5 bases and J by 7 bases, 7 bases remained unmatched. In DNA, the CDR3 is TGTGCCAGCAGTCCCCGGACAGGGTGGGAGCAGTACGTC. Protein: CASSPRTGWEQYV.

This sequence joins TRBV12-5 and TRBJ2-5; the D is unclear. Germline lookup yields CDR1 LGHNT and CDR2 FRNRAP. Trimming shortened V by 0 bases and J by 2 bases, and 10 bases separated the two germline ends. The CDR3 has 15 residues. The CDR3 DNA sequence: TGTGCTAGTGGTTTGGTTTTGGCAGAACAAGAGACCCAGTACTTC. This codes for CASGLVLAEQETQYF. Together with reference TRBV12-5 and TRBJ2-5, the CDR3 gives the full variable domain: DARVTQTPRHKVTEMGQEVTMRCQPILGHNTVFWYRQTMMQGLELLAYFRNRAPLDDSGMPKDRFSAEMPDATLATLKIQPSEPRDSAVYFCASGLVLAEQETQYFGPGTRLLVL.

By its share, this clone is medium-sized. This chain uses TRBV21-1 with TRBJ2-7; TRBD2, as called in the table, went unchecked against the DNA. TRBV21-1 constitutes a pseudogene. The length of the CDR3 is 13 residues. CDR3 amino acids: CASISGPDYEQYV. CDR3 DNA: TGTGCCAGCATTTCAGGACCGGACTACGAGCAGTACGTC.

This clone has only a few counts. This chain links TRBV9 with TRBJ1-6; 7 bases align to TRBD1. CDR3 length: 13 residues. Germline loops: CDR1 SGDLS, CDR2 YYNGEE. Trimming removed 5 bases from V and 9 bases from J; junction bases left unmatched: 5. CDR3 DNA: TGTGCCAGCAGTCGAGGGGGCCTTTCACCCCTCCACTTT. Its protein is CASSRGGLSPLHF.

The J gene is TRBJ2-2, the V gene TRBV9, with TRBD2 matching 10 bases. Germline assignment: CDR1 SGDLS and CDR2 YYNGEE. This CDR3 has 16 residues. The J segment lost 7 bases and the V segment lost 0 bases, leaving 6 bases of the junction unmatched. The CDR3 DNA reads TGTGCCAGCAGCGTAGTCAGCGGGGGGGCCGGCGGGGAGCTGTTTTTT. Its translation is CASSVVSGGAGGELFF. Together with reference TRBV9 and TRBJ2-2, the CDR3 gives the full variable domain: DSGVTQTPKHLITATGQRVTLRCSPRSGDLSVYWYQQSLDQGLQFLIQYYNGEERAKGNILERFSAQQFPDLHSELNLSSLELGDSALYFCASSVVSGGAGGELFFGEGSRLTVL.

V is TRBV2 and J is TRBJ2-1, with 7 bases that match TRBD1. Looked up from germline, CDR1 is SNHLY and CDR2 is FYNNEI. The CDR3 consists of 16 residues. V lost 6 bases and J lost 1; bases outside the gene matches: 9. CDR3 amino acids: CASSNTGDPSYNEQFF. The CDR3 DNA is TGTGCCAGCAGCAATACAGGGGATCCATCCTACAATGAGCAGTTCTTC. Combining the CDR3 with reference TRBV2 and TRBJ2-1 gives the whole variable domain EPEVTQTPSHQVTQMGQEVILRCVPISNHLYFYWYRQILGQKVEFLVSFYNNEISEKSEIFDDQFSVERPDGSNFTLKIRSTKLEDSAMYFCASSNTGDPSYNEQFFGPGTRLTVL.

The chain is built from TRBV19 and TRBJ2-3; D unclear. The CDR3 runs to 13 residues. The ends were cut back, 3 bases at V and 6 bases at J, with 10 bases in the middle. Germline CDR1 LNHDA, CDR2 SQIVND (reference sequence). The CDR3 region has the DNA TGTGCCAGTAGTATCCTAAGAGAGGATACGCAGTATTTT. Translation: CASSILREDTQYF.

The genes are TRBV7-8 and TRBJ1-5; 10 bases line up with TRBD1. Trimming cost V 4 bases and J 7 bases; bases outside gene matches: 1. CDR3 length: 13 residues. Germline V lookup: CDR1 SGHVS, CDR2 FQNEAQ. CDR3 sequence reads: CASSWDRGQPQHF. DNA for the CDR3: TGTGCCAGCAGCTGGGACAGGGGACAGCCCCAGCATTTT. Filled out from reference TRBV7-8 and TRBJ1-5, the complete variable domain reads GAGVSQSPRYKVAKRGQDVALRCDPISGHVSLFWYQQALGQGPEFLTYFQNEAQLDKSGLPSDRFFAERPEGSVSTLKIQRTQQEDSAVYLCASSWDRGQPQHFGDGTRLSIL.

Only a few counts were recorded for this clone. The J gene is TRBJ2-2, the V gene TRBV6-4, with D hard to call. The germline V gene has CDR1 MRHNA and CDR2 SNTAGT. The CDR3 is 14 residues long. Trimming stripped 8 bases from V and 1 base from J, with 11 bases between. The CDR3 protein is CASRQNWNTGELFF. As DNA, the CDR3 is TGTGCCAGCCGTCAAAACTGGAACACCGGGGAGCTGTTTTTT.

In this sample, this clone turned up once. The rearrangement joins TRBV9 to TRBJ2-5; D might be TRBD2 (5 bases). Germline loops: CDR1 SGDLS, CDR2 YYNGEE. This CDR3 has 15 amino acids. V lost 3 bases and J lost 1, with 13 bases in between. The chain's CDR3 is CASSALTTSQETQYF. The DNA of the CDR3 is TGTGCCAGCAGCGCACTGACTACCTCCCAAGAGACCCAGTACTTC.

V and J are TRBV9 and TRBJ1-4, with 9 bases that match TRBD1. Germline CDR1 SGDLS, CDR2 YYNGEE. Germline trimming cut 0 bases from V and 3 bases from J; bases unmatched to any gene: 9. This CDR3 is built from 18 residues. The CDR3 region is CASSVDGTGLSANEKLFF. The CDR3 bases are TGTGCCAGCAGCGTAGACGGGACAGGGCTTTCTGCTAATGAAAAACTGTTTTTT.

This chain links TRBV10-3 with TRBJ1-2; no clear D. V lost 6 bases to trimming and J lost 0 bases, with 8 bases between them. The CDR3 spans 13 residues. Germline V lookup: CDR1 ENHRY, CDR2 SYGVKD. CDR3 nucleotide sequence: TGTGCCATCAGGGGCGAAGCTAACTATGGCTACACCTTC. Protein sequence: CAIRGEANYGYTF.

This chain joins TRBV6-1 and TRBJ1-2; TRBD1 might be the D (6 bases). The CDR3 is made up of 13 amino acids. Trimming took off 10 bases at V and 4 bases at J, with 16 bases between the two ends. Germline V lookup: CDR1 MNHNS, CDR2 SASEGT. CDR3 nucleotides: TGTGCCACCCGGACAGAAACTATCTATGGCTACACCTTC. This codes for CATRTETIYGYTF.

The chain uses TRBV5-4 and TRBJ2-3; TRBD2 matches at 10 bases. The V segment lost 3 bases and the J segment 2 bases; nucleotides outside the gene matches: 6. The V gene's germline CDR1 is SGHNT and CDR2 YYREEE (reference sequence). The CDR3 has 16 amino acids. In DNA, the CDR3 is TGTGCCAGCAGCTCCCGGCTAGCGGGGGCCACAGATACGCAGTATTTT. Amino acid sequence: CASSSRLAGATDTQYF.

The gene calls are TRBV7-9 and TRBJ2-3, with D uncertain. The germline V gene has CDR1 SEHNR and CDR2 FQNEAQ (reference sequence). Trimming took off 1 base at V and 8 bases at J, with 10 bases between the two ends. This CDR3 comprises 13 residues. The CDR3 loop reads CASSLETSFTQYF. The CDR3 DNA follows: TGTGCCAGCAGCTTAGAAACAAGTTTTACGCAGTATTTT.

This chain links TRBV5-6 with TRBJ1-5, with a possible D match to TRBD1 (6 bases). The germline gives CDR1 SGHDT, CDR2 YYEEEE. The CDR3 has 13 residues. The V gene lost 3 bases and the J gene lost 6 bases, with 10 bases spanning the gap. The CDR3 nucleotides read TGTGCCAGCAGCTCCGGACAGTTTCAGCCCCAGCATTTT. It encodes CASSSGQFQPQHF.

V is TRBV5-1 and J is TRBJ2-3, with D possibly being TRBD2 (7 bases). Trimming shortened V by 2 bases and J by 3 bases, and 13 bases separated the two germline ends. CDR1 is SGHRS and CDR2 is YFSETQ in the germline V gene. The CDR3 contains 15 residues. In DNA form, the CDR3 reads TGCGCCAGCAGCTTTCGGGGGGCTCAAACAGATACGCAGTATTTT. Protein sequence: CASSFRGAQTDTQYF.

The chain combines TRBV6-1 with TRBJ2-7, with a tentative D call TRBD2 (6 bases). The CDR3 covers 13 residues. Germline V gene data show CDR1 as MNHNS and CDR2 as SASEGT. V was clipped by 2 bases and J by 9 bases, with 14 bases between them. The CDR3 DNA reads as TGTGCCAGCAGTGAACGGGACTCCCTCAGGCAGTACGTC. This gives the protein CASSERDSLRQYV.

V usage is TRBV2 and J usage is TRBJ1-4, with D unclear. Germline V CDR1 and CDR2: SNHLY, FYNNEI. Trimming took off 6 bases at V and 6 bases at J, with 20 bases between the two ends. The CDR3 loop spans 16 amino acids. CDR3 nucleotides: TGTGCCAGCAGCCGACCGGCGGGGTCTGAAGATGAAAAACTGTTTTTT. This codes for CASSRPAGSEDEKLFF.

This rearrangement joins TRBV6-5 to TRBJ1-3; 11 positions agree with TRBD1. Germline lookup yields CDR1 MNHEY and CDR2 SVGAGI. J was trimmed by 4 bases and V by 4 bases; bases with no gene match: 3. The length of the CDR3 is 15 residues. CDR3 nucleotide sequence: TGTGCCAGCAGTTTGGGACAGGGGGAAGGAAACACCATATATTTT. Amino acids: CASSLGQGEGNTIYF.

Only a few counts were recorded for this clone. V and J are TRBV7-9 and TRBJ1-2; D perhaps matches TRBD1 (5 bases). V shed 5 bases and J shed 6 bases, with 13 bases lying between them. The CDR3 length is 13 residues. Germline CDR1 is SEHNR and CDR2 is FQNEAQ (reference sequence). The chain's CDR3 is CASSQAGMDGYTF. CDR3 coding DNA: TGTGCCAGCAGCCAAGCAGGGATGGATGGCTACACCTTC. Together with reference TRBV7-9 and TRBJ1-2, the CDR3 gives the full variable domain: DTGVSQNPRHKITKRGQNVTFRCDPISEHNRLYWYRQTLGQGPEFLTYFQNEAQLEKSRLLSDRFSAERPKGSFSTLEIQRTEQGDSAMYLCASSQAGMDGYTFGSGTRLTVV.

This clone came up a few times. CDR3 protein: CASSLGSYPDTQYF. The CDR3 DNA reads TGTGCCAGCAGCTTAGGGTCCTACCCAGATACGCAGTATTTT. The genes are TRBV11-1 and TRBJ2-3, with unresolved D. CDR1 SGHAT and CDR2 FQDESV come from the germline V gene (reference sequence). CDR3 length: 14 residues. Trimming removed 1 base from V and 4 bases from J, with 9 bases in between.